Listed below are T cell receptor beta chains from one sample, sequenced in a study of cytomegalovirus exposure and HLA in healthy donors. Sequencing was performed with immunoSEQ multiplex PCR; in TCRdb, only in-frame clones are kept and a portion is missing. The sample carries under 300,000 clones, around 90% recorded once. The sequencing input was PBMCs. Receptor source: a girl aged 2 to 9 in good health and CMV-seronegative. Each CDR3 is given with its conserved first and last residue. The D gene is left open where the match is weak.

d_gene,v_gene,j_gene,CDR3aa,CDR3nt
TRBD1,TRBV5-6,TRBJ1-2,CASSLARGQGVVGGYTF,TGTGCCAGCAGCTTGGCCCGGGGACAGGGAGTTGTGGGTGGCTACACCTTC
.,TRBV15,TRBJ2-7,CATSPKRWRVHEQYF,TGTGCCACCAGCCCAAAAAGGTGGAGGGTCCACGAGCAGTACTTC
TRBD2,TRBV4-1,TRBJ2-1,CASSPPGLAGLGVNEQFF,TGCGCCAGCAGCCCTCCGGGACTAGCGGGCCTAGGGGTCAATGAGCAGTTCTTC
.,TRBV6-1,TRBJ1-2,CASSEAQDWVYGYTF,TGTGCCAGCAGTGAAGCACAGGATTGGGTCTATGGCTACACCTTC
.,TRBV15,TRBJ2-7,CATSSSSSGLHSYEQYF,TGTGCCACCAGCTCCTCCAGCTCGGGACTCCACTCCTACGAGCAGTACTTC
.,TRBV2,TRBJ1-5,CASSPTLTGPGNQPQHF,TGTGCCAGCAGTCCCACCTTAACAGGACCTGGCAATCAGCCCCAGCATTTT
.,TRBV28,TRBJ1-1,CASGTGVTEAFF,TGTGCCAGCGGGACGGGGGTCACTGAAGCTTTCTTT
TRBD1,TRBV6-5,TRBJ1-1,CASREQGFTEAFF,TGTGCCAGCAGGGAACAGGGGTTCACTGAAGCTTTCTTT
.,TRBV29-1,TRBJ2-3,CSATGPSGVTDTQYF,TGCAGCGCTACAGGGCCCTCAGGCGTAACAGATACGCAGTATTTT
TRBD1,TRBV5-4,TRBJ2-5,CASSLRRGGAEETQYF,TGTGCCAGCAGCTTAAGGCGAGGGGGCGCGGAAGAGACCCAGTACTTC
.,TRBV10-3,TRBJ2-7,CAIRQETYEQYF,TGTGCCATCCGACAGGAGACCTACGAGCAGTACTTC
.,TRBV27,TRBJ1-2,CASRAGRATNYGYTF,TGTGCCAGCAGGGCCGGGAGGGCTACGAACTATGGCTACACCTTC
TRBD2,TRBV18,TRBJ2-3,CASSPPLAGGTDTQYF,TGTGCCAGCTCACCACCACTAGCGGGGGGGACAGATACGCAGTATTTT